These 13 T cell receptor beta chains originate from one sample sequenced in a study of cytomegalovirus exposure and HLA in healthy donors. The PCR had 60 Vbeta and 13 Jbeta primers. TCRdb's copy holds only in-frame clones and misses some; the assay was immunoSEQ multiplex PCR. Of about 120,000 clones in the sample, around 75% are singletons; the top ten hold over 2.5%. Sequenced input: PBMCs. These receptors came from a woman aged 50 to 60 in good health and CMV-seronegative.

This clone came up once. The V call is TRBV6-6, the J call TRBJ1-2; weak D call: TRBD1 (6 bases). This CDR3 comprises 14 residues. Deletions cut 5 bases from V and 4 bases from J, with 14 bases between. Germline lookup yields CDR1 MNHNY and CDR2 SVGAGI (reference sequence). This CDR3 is CASSQEGGSYGYTF. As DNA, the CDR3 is TGTGCCAGCAGTCAGGAGGGGGGGAGCTATGGCTACACCTTC.

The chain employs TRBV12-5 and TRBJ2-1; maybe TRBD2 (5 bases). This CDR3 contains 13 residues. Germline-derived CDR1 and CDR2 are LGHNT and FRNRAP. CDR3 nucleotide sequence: TGTGCGATCGGGCCAGCGGCCTACAATGAGCAGTTCTTC. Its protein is CAIGPAAYNEQFF. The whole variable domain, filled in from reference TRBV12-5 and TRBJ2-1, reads DARVTQTPRHKVTEMGQEVTMRCQPILGHNTVFWYRQTMMQGLELLAYFRNRAPLDDSGMPKDRFSAEMPDATLATLKIQPSEPRDSAVYFCAIGPAAYNEQFFGPGTRLTVL.

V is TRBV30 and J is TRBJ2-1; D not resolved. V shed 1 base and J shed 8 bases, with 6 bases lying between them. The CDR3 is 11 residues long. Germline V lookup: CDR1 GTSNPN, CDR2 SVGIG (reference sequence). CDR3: CAWSGVHEQFF. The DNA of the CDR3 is TGTGCCTGGAGTGGAGTTCATGAGCAGTTCTTC.

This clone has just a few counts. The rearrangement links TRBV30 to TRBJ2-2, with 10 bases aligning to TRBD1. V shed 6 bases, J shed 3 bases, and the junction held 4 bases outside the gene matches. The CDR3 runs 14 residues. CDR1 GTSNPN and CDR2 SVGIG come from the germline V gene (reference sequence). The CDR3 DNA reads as TGTGCCTGCAGGACAGGGGGTTACACCGGGGAGCTGTTTTTT. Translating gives CACRTGGYTGELFF. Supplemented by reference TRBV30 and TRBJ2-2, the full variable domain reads SQTIHQWPATLVQPVGSPLSLECTVEGTSNPNLYWYRQAAGRGLQLLFYSVGIGQISSEVPQNLSASRPQDRQFILSSKKLLLSDSGFYLCACRTGGYTGELFFGEGSRLTVL.

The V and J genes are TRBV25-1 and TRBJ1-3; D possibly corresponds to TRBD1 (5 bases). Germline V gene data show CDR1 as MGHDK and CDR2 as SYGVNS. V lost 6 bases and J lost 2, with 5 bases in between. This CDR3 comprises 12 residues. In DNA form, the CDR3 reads TGTGCCAGCAGGGGGCCTGGAAACACCATATATTTT. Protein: CASRGPGNTIYF.

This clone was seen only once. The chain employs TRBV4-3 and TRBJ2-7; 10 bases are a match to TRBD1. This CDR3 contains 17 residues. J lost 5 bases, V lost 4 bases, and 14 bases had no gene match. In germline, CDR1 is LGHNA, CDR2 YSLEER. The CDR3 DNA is TGCGCCAGCAGCCGCAGACGACCGGGACAGGGGAAGGACGAGCAGTACTTC. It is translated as CASSRRRPGQGKDEQYF.

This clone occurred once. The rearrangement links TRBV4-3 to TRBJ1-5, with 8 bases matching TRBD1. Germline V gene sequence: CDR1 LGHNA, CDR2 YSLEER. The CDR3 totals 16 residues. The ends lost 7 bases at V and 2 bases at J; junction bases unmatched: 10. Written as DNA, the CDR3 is TGCGCCAGCAACCTATACAGGGGGGCTGGCAATCAGCCCCAGCATTTT. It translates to CASNLYRGAGNQPQHF.

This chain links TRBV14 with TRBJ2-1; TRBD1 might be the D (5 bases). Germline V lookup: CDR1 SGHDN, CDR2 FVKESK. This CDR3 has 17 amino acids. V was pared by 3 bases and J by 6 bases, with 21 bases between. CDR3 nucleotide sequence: TGTGCCAGCAGCCAGGGGCCCCTACAAAGCTTTGGCAATGAGCAGTTCTTC. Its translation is CASSQGPLQSFGNEQFF.

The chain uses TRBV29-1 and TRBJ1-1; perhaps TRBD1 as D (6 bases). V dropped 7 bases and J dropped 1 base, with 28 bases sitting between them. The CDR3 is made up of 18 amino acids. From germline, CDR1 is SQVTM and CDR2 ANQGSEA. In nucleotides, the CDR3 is TGCAGCGCTATCACTTTCCGAAGTAGGACAGCTAAGAACACTGAAGCTTTCTTT. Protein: CSAITFRSRTAKNTEAFF. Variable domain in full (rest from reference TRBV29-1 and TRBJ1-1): SAVISQKPSRDICQRGTSLTIQCQVDSQVTMMFWYRQQPGQSLTLIATANQGSEATYESGFVIDKFPISRPNLTFSTLTVSNMSPEDSSIYLCSAITFRSRTAKNTEAFFGQGTRLTVV.

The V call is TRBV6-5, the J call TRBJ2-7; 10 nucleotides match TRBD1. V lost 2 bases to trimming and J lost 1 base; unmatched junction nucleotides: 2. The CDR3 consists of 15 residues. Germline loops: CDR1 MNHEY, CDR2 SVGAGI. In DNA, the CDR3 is TGTGCCAGCAGTTACGGGACAGGGGTATCCTACGAGCAGTACTTC. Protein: CASSYGTGVSYEQYF.

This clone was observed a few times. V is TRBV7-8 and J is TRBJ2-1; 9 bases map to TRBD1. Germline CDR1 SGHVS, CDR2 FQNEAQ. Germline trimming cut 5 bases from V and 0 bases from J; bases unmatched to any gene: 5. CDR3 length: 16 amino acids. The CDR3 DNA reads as TGTGCCAGCAGCCAGCGGGACAGGGCCTCCTACAATGAGCAGTTCTTC. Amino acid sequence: CASSQRDRASYNEQFF.

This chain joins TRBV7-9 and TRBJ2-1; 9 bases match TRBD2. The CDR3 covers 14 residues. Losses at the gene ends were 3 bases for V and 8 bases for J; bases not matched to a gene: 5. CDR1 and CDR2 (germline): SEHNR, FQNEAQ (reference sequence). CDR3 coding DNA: TGTGCCAGCAGCTTGGCGGGAGGGATCGATGAGCAGTTCTTC. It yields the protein CASSLAGGIDEQFF.

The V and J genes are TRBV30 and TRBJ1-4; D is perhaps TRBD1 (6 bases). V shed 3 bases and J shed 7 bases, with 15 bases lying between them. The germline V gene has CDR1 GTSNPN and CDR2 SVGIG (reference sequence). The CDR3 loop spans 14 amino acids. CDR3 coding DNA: TGTGCCTGGAGCACACGGGACATGTTTGAAAAACTGTTTTTT. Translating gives CAWSTRDMFEKLFF.